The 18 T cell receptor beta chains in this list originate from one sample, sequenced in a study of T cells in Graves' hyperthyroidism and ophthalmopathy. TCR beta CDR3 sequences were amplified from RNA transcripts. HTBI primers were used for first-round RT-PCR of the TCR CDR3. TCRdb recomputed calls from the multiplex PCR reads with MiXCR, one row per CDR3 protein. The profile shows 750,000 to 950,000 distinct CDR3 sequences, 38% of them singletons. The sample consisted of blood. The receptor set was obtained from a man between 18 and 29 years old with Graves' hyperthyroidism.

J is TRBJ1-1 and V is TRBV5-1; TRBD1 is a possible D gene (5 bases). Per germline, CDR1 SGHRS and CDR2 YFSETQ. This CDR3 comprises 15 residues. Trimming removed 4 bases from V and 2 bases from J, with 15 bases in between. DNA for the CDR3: TGCGCCAGCAGCCCAGCCGGGACTTCCAACACTGAAGCTTTCTTT. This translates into CASSPAGTSNTEAFF.

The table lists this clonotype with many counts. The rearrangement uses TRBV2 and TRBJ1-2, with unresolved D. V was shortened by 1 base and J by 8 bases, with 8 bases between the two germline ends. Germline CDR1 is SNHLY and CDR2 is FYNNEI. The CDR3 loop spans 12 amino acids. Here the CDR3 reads CASSEGVYGYTF. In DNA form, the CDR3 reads TGTGCCAGCAGTGAAGGGGTCTACGGCTACACCTTC.

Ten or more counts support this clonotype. CDR3 in amino acids: CASTSGRGDTGELFF. The CDR3 coding sequence is TGTGCCAGCACCAGTGGCAGGGGCGACACCGGGGAGCTGTTTTTT. J is TRBJ2-2 and V is TRBV7-9; D is perhaps TRBD1 (6 bases). Germline CDR1 SEHNR, CDR2 FQNEAQ (reference sequence). The V and J ends lost 7 bases and 3 bases respectively, with 15 bases between them. This CDR3 is 15 amino acids long.

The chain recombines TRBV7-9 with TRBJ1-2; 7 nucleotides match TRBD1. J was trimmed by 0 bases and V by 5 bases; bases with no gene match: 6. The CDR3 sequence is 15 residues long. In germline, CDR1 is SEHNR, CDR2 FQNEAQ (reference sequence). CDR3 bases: TGTGCCAGCAGCCCCCCGGGACAGCCTAACTATGGCTACACCTTC. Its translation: CASSPPGQPNYGYTF.

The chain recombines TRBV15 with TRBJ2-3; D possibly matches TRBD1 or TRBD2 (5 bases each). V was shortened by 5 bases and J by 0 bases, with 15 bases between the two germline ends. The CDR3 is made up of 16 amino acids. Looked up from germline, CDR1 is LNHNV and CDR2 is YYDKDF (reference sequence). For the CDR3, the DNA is TGTGCCACCAGCGGAGTCGGGACGGGAAGCACAGATACGCAGTATTTT. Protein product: CATSGVGTGSTDTQYF.

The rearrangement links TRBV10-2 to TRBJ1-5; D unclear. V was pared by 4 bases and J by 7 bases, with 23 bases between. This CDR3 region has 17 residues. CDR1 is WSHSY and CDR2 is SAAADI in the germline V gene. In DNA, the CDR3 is TGCGCCAGCAGTGTAAGAGAGGAACAGTCTGAAAGGCAGCCCCAGCATTTT. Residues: CASSVREEQSERQPQHF.

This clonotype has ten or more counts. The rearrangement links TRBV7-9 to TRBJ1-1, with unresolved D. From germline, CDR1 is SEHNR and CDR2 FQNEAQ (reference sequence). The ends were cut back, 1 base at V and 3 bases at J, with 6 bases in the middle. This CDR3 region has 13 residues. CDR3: CASSLVEDTEAFF. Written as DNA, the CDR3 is TGTGCCAGCAGCTTAGTGGAAGACACTGAAGCTTTCTTT.

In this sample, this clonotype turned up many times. CDR3: CASSPAWGTEAFF. DNA for the CDR3: TGTGCCAGCAGCCCGGCGTGGGGCACTGAAGCTTTCTTT. V is TRBV12-3 or TRBV12-4 and J is TRBJ1-1; D is unresolved. This CDR3 contains 13 residues. Deletions cut 6 bases from V and 4 bases from J, with 12 bases between.

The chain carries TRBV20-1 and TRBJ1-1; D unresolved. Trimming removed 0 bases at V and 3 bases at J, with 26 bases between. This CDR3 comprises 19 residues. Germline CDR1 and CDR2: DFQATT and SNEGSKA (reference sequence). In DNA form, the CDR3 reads TGCAGTGCTAGAGATCCTCGGGCCTCGCTTGACCTGGGGTACACTGAAGCTTTCTTT. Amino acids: CSARDPRASLDLGYTEAFF.

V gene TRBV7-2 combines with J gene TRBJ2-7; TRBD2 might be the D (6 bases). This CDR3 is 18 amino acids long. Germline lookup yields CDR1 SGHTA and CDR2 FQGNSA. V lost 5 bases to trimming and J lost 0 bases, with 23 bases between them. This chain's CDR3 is CASSQEWAGLESSYEQYF. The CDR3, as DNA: TGTGCCAGCAGCCAAGAATGGGCGGGACTCGAGAGCTCCTACGAGCAGTACTTC.

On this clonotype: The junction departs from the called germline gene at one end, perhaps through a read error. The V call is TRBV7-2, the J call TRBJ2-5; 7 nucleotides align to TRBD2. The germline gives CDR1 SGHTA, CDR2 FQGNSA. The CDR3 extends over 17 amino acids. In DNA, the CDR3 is TGCGCCAGCAGCCAAGTCGGTGGCGGGACTAACCAAGAGACCCAGTACTTC. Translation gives CASSQVGGGTNQETQYF.

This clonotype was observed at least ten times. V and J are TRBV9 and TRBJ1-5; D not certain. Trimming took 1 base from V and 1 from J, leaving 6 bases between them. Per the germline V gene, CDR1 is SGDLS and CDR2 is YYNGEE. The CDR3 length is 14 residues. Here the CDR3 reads CASSVHPSNQPQHF. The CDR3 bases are TGTGCCAGCAGCGTACACCCGAGCAATCAGCCCCAGCATTTT. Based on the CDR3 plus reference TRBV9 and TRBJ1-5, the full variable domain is DSGVTQTPKHLITATGQRVTLRCSPRSGDLSVYWYQQSLDQGLQFLIQYYNGEERAKGNILERFSAQQFPDLHSELNLSSLELGDSALYFCASSVHPSNQPQHFGDGTRLSIL.

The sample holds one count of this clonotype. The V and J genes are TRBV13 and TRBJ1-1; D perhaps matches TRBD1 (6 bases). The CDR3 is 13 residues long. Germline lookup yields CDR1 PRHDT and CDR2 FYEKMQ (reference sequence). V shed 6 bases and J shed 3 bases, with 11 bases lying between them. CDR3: CASSERGDTEAFF. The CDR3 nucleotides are TGTGCCAGCAGTGAGAGGGGGGACACTGAAGCTTTCTTT.

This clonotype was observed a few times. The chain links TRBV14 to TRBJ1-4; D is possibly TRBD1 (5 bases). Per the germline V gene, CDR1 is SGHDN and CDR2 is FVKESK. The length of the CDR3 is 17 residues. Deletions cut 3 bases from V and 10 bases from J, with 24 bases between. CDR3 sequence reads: CASSHSGSRRGTGKLFF. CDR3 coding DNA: TGTGCCAGCAGCCACTCAGGGTCACGGCGGGGGACGGGAAAACTGTTTTTT.

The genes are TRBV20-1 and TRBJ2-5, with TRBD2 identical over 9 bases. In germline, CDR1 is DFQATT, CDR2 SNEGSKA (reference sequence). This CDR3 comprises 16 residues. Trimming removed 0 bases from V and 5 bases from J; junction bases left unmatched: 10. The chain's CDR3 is CSARDPGVAGVETQYF. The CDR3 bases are TGCAGTGCTAGAGATCCCGGGGTAGCGGGGGTCGAGACCCAGTACTTC.

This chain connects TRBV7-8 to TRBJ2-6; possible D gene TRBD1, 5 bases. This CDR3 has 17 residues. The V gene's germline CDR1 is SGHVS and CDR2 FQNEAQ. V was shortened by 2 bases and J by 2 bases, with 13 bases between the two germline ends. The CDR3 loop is CASSLTNRLAGANVLTF. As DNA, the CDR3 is TGTGCCAGCAGCTTAACTAACAGGCTGGCTGGGGCCAACGTCCTGACTTTC. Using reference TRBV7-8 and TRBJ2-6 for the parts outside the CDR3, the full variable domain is GAGVSQSPRYKVAKRGQDVALRCDPISGHVSLFWYQQALGQGPEFLTYFQNEAQLDKSGLPSDRFFAERPEGSVSTLKIQRTQQEDSAVYLCASSLTNRLAGANVLTFGAGSRLTVL.

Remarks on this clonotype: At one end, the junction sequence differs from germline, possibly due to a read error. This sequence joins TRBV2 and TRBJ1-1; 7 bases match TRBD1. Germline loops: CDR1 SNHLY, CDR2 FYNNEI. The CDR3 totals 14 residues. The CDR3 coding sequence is TGTGCCAGCAAAATTGCACAGGGGAGGCCTGAAACTTTCTTT. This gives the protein CASKIAQGRPETFF.

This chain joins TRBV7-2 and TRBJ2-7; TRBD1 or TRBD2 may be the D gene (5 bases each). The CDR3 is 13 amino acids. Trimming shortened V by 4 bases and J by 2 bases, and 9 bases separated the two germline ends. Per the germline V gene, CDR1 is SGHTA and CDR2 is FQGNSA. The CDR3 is CASSWDPAYEQYF. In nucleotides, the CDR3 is TGTGCCAGCAGCTGGGACCCCGCCTACGAGCAGTACTTC.